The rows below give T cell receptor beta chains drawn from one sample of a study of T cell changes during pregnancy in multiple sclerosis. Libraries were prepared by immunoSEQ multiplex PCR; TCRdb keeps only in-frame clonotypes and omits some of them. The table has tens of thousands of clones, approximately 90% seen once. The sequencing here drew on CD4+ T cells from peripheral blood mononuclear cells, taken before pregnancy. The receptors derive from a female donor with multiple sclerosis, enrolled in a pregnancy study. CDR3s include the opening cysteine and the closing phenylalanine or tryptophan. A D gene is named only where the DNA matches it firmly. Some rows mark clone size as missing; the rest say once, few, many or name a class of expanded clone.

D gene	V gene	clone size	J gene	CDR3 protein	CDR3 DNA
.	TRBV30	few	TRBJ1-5	CAWSVRGHNQPQHF	TGTGCCTGGAGTGTAAGGGGACACAATCAGCCCCAGCATTTT
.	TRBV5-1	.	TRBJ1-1	CASSLSQGGVSIGGTEAFF	TGCGCCAGCAGCTTGTCGCAGGGTGGGGTTTCCATCGGGGGAACTGAAGCTTTCTTT
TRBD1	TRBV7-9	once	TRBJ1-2	CASSAGTGNTYGYTF	TGTGCCAGCAGCGCGGGGACAGGGAATACCTATGGCTACACCTTC
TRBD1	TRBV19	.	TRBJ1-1	CASSVTGRLTEAFF	TGTGCCAGTAGTGTGACAGGGCGTCTTACTGAAGCTTTCTTT
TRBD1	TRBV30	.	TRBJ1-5	CAWSEETGGDNQPQHF	TGTGCCTGGAGTGAAGAGACAGGGGGCGACAATCAGCCCCAGCATTTT
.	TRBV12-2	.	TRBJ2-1	CASRLLVSDNEQFF	TGTGCAAGTCGCCTGTTAGTTTCTGACAATGAGCAGTTCTTC
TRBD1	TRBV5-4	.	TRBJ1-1	CASSLEGAHTEAFF	TGTGCCAGCAGCTTGGAGGGGGCGCACACTGAAGCTTTCTTT
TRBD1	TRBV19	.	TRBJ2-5	CATSGTGRVQYF	TGTGCCACCTCCGGGACAGGGAGGGTCCAGTACTTC
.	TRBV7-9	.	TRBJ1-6	CASSRGSLGNSPLHF	TGTGCCAGCAGCCGGGGGTCCCTAGGGAATTCACCCCTCCACTTT
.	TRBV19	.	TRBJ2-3	CASSPTGRSDTQYF	TGTGCCAGTAGCCCGACAGGGAGGTCGGATACGCAGTATTTT
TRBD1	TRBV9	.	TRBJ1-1	CASSVLGQMNTEAFF	TGTGCCAGCAGCGTTCTGGGACAGATGAACACTGAAGCTTTCTTT
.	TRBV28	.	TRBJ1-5	CASSSSTVLSNQPQHF	TGTGCCAGCAGTTCGTCGACAGTACTTAGCAATCAGCCCCAGCATTTT
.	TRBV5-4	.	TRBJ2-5	CASSLARFQETQYF	TGTGCCAGCAGCTTGGCCAGATTCCAAGAGACCCAGTACTTC